This note documents a single T cell receptor (beta chain) sequence. Authors' methods: Estimated nucleated cell counts came from reference gene primer amplification. Using immunoSEQ multiplex PCR, the repertoire was profiled, and TCRdb retains in-frame clones only, with some absent. The V and J calls and the clone size are those of that table, but D and trimming were determined from the DNA. The table lists fewer than 300,000 clones, around four fifths of them singletons. The CDR3 has 14 amino acids. Deletions cut 1 base from V and 4 bases from J, with 10 bases between. This sample is drawn from a study of blood T cell repertoires in COVID-19. As for the study in general: The United States, Italy and Spain were the sources of the acute and convalescent COVID-19 samples. From T cells, B-cell-depleted T cells, or PBMCs came the material, which was cDNA or gDNA.

This sequence was found in a woman aged 70-85 years with active or convalescent COVID-19. The J gene is TRBJ2-5, the V gene TRBV23-1; possible D gene TRBD1, 5 bases. TRBV23-1 is reported as an ORF; its role is uncertain. Material: peripheral blood. This CDR3 reads CASSQWGRVETQYF. CDR3 bases: TGCGCCAGCAGTCAATGGGGCCGGGTAGAGACCCAGTACTTC.